Listed below are T cell receptor beta chains from one sample, sequenced in a study of T cells in Graves' hyperthyroidism and ophthalmopathy. A single record per CDR3 protein comes from TCRdb applying MiXCR to the multiplex PCR reads. The data hold under 650,000 distinct CDR3 sequences, with around 15% observed a single time. The sample taken for sequencing was blood. The receptors stem from a woman in her thirties with Graves' hyperthyroidism. The CDR3 runs from the conserved cysteine through the conserved F or W. D genes are given only for firm matches. Only some rows state a clone size, as once, few, many or a class for expanded clones.

d_call: TRBD1
v_call: TRBV5-1
clone_size: .
j_call: TRBJ1-2
cdr3_aa: CASSSLGQGNYGYTF
cdr3_nt: TGCGCCAGCAGCTCTCTCGGACAGGGGAACTATGGCTACACCTTC

d_call: .
v_call: TRBV7-8
clone_size: many
j_call: TRBJ2-7
cdr3_aa: CASSLVVGWTYEQYF
cdr3_nt: TGTGCCAGCAGCTTAGTGGTGGGTTGGACCTACGAGCAGTACTTC

d_call: .
v_call: TRBV20-1
clone_size: many
j_call: TRBJ1-1
cdr3_aa: CSASQGANTEAFF
cdr3_nt: TGCAGTGCTAGCCAAGGAGCGAACACTGAAGCTTTCTTT

d_call: TRBD2
v_call: TRBV27
clone_size: .
j_call: TRBJ2-2
cdr3_aa: CASSFYPGLENTGELFF
cdr3_nt: TGTGCCAGCAGTTTCTACCCCGGACTAGAAAACACCGGGGAGCTGTTTTTT

d_call: .
v_call: TRBV20-1
clone_size: few
j_call: TRBJ1-1
cdr3_aa: CSALNMRRAATEAFF
cdr3_nt: TGCAGTGCTCTGAACATGCGCAGGGCGGCCACTGAAGCTTTCTTT

d_call: TRBD2
v_call: TRBV12-3/TRBV12-4
clone_size: many
j_call: TRBJ2-1
cdr3_aa: CASSLEGTSGEDEQFF
cdr3_nt: TGTGCCAGCAGTTTAGAAGGGACTAGCGGGGAGGATGAGCAGTTCTTC

d_call: TRBD2
v_call: TRBV2
clone_size: many
j_call: TRBJ2-1
cdr3_aa: CASRRLAGPYNEQFF
cdr3_nt: TGTGCCAGCAGAAGACTAGCGGGTCCCTACAATGAGCAGTTCTTC

d_call: .
v_call: TRBV6-5
clone_size: few
j_call: TRBJ2-4
cdr3_aa: CASRISKNIQYF
cdr3_nt: TGTGCCAGCCGGATAAGCAAAAACATTCAGTACTTC

d_call: .
v_call: TRBV9
clone_size: few
j_call: TRBJ2-7
cdr3_aa: CASSARTDAYEQYF
cdr3_nt: TGTGCCAGCAGCGCTCGGACAGACGCCTACGAGCAGTACTTC

d_call: TRBD2
v_call: TRBV28
clone_size: many
j_call: TRBJ2-7
cdr3_aa: CASSRVGLADNEQYF
cdr3_nt: TGTGCCAGCAGTAGAGTAGGTCTAGCGGATAACGAGCAGTACTTC

d_call: .
v_call: TRBV4-2
clone_size: few
j_call: TRBJ2-3
cdr3_aa: CASSRAYGTSTDTQYF
cdr3_nt: TGTGCCAGCAGCCGCGCCTACGGGACTAGCACAGATACGCAGTATTTT

d_call: .
v_call: TRBV12-3/TRBV12-4
clone_size: many
j_call: TRBJ2-4
cdr3_aa: CASSLGVQGGSIQYF
cdr3_nt: TGTGCCAGCAGTTTAGGTGTGCAGGGGGGGAGCATTCAGTACTTC

d_call: .
v_call: TRBV20-1
clone_size: many
j_call: TRBJ2-7
cdr3_aa: CSASISRDGVYEQYF
cdr3_nt: TGCAGTGCTAGTATTAGCCGGGACGGCGTCTACGAGCAGTACTTC

d_call: TRBD1
v_call: TRBV27
clone_size: many
j_call: TRBJ1-5
cdr3_aa: CASSFNRGQGQPQHF
cdr3_nt: TGTGCCAGCAGTTTTAACAGGGGGCAGGGTCAGCCCCAGCATTTT

d_call: TRBD2
v_call: TRBV5-1
clone_size: many
j_call: TRBJ2-3
cdr3_aa: CASNAAGGTDTQYF
cdr3_nt: TGCGCCAGCAACGCGGCGGGAGGTACAGATACGCAGTATTTT

d_call: .
v_call: TRBV5-5
clone_size: .
j_call: TRBJ2-7
cdr3_aa: CASSFSGHPYEQYF
cdr3_nt: TGTGCCAGCAGCTTTTCGGGACACCCCTACGAGCAGTACTTC

d_call: .
v_call: TRBV6-5
clone_size: .
j_call: TRBJ2-3
cdr3_aa: CASSYSDSGDTQYF
cdr3_nt: TGTGCCAGCAGTTACTCGGATTCAGGGGACACGCAGTATTTT

d_call: .
v_call: TRBV7-2
clone_size: few
j_call: TRBJ1-4
cdr3_aa: CASSLRDSNEKLFF
cdr3_nt: TGTGCCAGCAGCTTAAGAGATTCTAATGAAAAACTGTTTTTT

d_call: .
v_call: TRBV20-1
clone_size: few
j_call: TRBJ2-5
cdr3_aa: CSALHVTRIYETQYF
cdr3_nt: TGCAGTGCCCTCCACGTTACCAGGATCTACGAGACCCAGTACTTC

d_call: .
v_call: TRBV7-9
clone_size: few
j_call: TRBJ1-2
cdr3_aa: CASSPWGMANYGYTF
cdr3_nt: TGTGCCAGCAGCCCCTGGGGGATGGCTAACTATGGCTACACCTTC

d_call: TRBD1
v_call: TRBV4-3
clone_size: .
j_call: TRBJ2-7
cdr3_aa: CASSQDTGTGHFSYEQYF
cdr3_nt: TGCGCCAGCAGCCAAGACACCGGGACAGGCCACTTCTCCTACGAGCAGTACTTC

d_call: .
v_call: TRBV3-1
clone_size: many
j_call: TRBJ1-6
cdr3_aa: CASSTFLRSSYNSPLHF
cdr3_nt: TGTGCCAGCAGCACGTTCCTCCGAAGCTCCTATAATTCACCCCTCCACTTT

d_call: TRBD2
v_call: TRBV20-1
clone_size: .
j_call: TRBJ2-1
cdr3_aa: CSASGRVYNEQFF
cdr3_nt: TGCAGTGCTAGCGGGAGGGTCTACAATGAGCAGTTCTTC

d_call: TRBD1
v_call: TRBV7-2
clone_size: few
j_call: TRBJ2-7
cdr3_aa: CASSLADRVSAGQYF
cdr3_nt: TGTGCCAGCAGCTTAGCCGACAGGGTGAGTGCTGGGCAGTACTTC

d_call: .
v_call: TRBV9
clone_size: .
j_call: TRBJ2-7
cdr3_aa: CASSSNSGEQYF
cdr3_nt: TGTGCCAGCAGCTCTAACAGTGGTGAGCAGTACTTC

d_call: TRBD1
v_call: TRBV5-1
clone_size: .
j_call: TRBJ2-7
cdr3_aa: CASSLDGTGFAYEQYF
cdr3_nt: TGCGCCAGCAGCTTGGATGGGACAGGGTTTGCCTACGAGCAGTACTTC

d_call: .
v_call: TRBV11-2
clone_size: few
j_call: TRBJ1-4
cdr3_aa: CASSRTGILVATNEKLFF
cdr3_nt: TGTGCCAGCAGCCGAACCGGGATTCTGGTGGCAACTAATGAAAAACTGTTTTTT

d_call: .
v_call: TRBV11-1
clone_size: many
j_call: TRBJ2-1
cdr3_aa: CASSFGRASYNEQFF
cdr3_nt: TGTGCCAGCAGCTTTGGCAGGGCCTCCTACAATGAGCAGTTCTTC

d_call: TRBD2
v_call: TRBV27
clone_size: few
j_call: TRBJ2-5
cdr3_aa: CASRSSGRARETQYF
cdr3_nt: TGTGCCAGCAGGAGCAGCGGGAGGGCAAGAGAGACCCAGTACTTC

d_call: .
v_call: TRBV7-9
clone_size: .
j_call: TRBJ1-1
cdr3_aa: CASSPSIRGRHTEAFF
cdr3_nt: TGTGCCAGCAGCCCATCCATACGGGGGAGACACACTGAAGCTTTCTTT

d_call: .
v_call: TRBV9
clone_size: few
j_call: TRBJ1-6
cdr3_aa: CASSRKSSYNSPLHF
cdr3_nt: TGTGCCAGCAGCCGGAAGAGCTCCTATAATTCACCCCTCCACTTT

d_call: .
v_call: TRBV20-1
clone_size: few
j_call: TRBJ2-3
cdr3_aa: CSARWGAGRTDTQYF
cdr3_nt: TGCAGTGCTAGATGGGGGGCTGGGCGCACAGATACGCAGTATTTT

d_call: .
v_call: TRBV28
clone_size: .
j_call: TRBJ2-1
cdr3_aa: CASSFTGTFNEQFF
cdr3_nt: TGTGCCAGCAGTTTTACCGGGACCTTCAATGAGCAGTTCTTC

d_call: .
v_call: TRBV5-6
clone_size: .
j_call: TRBJ1-1
cdr3_aa: CASSLLGKSEAFF
cdr3_nt: TGTGCCAGCAGCTTGTTGGGTAAATCTGAAGCTTTCTTT

d_call: .
v_call: TRBV11-2
clone_size: many
j_call: TRBJ2-1
cdr3_aa: CASSLARRGDYNEQFF
cdr3_nt: TGTGCCAGCAGCTTAGCTCGTAGGGGGGACTACAATGAGCAGTTCTTC

d_call: TRBD1
v_call: TRBV28
clone_size: many
j_call: TRBJ1-4
cdr3_aa: CASSRTGVGEKLFF
cdr3_nt: TGTGCCAGCAGTCGGACAGGGGTTGGAGAAAAACTGTTTTTT

d_call: .
v_call: TRBV12-3/TRBV12-4
clone_size: .
j_call: TRBJ1-6
cdr3_aa: CASRRRDFLLSSYNSPLHF
cdr3_nt: TGTGCCAGCAGGAGACGGGACTTTCTACTTAGTTCCTATAATTCACCCCTCCACTTT

d_call: .
v_call: TRBV29-1
clone_size: .
j_call: TRBJ2-3
cdr3_aa: CSVVASLSGDTQYF
cdr3_nt: TGCAGCGTTGTCGCGAGCTTAAGCGGGGATACGCAGTATTTT

d_call: .
v_call: TRBV28
clone_size: many
j_call: TRBJ2-1
cdr3_aa: CASSLYGVNEQFF
cdr3_nt: TGTGCCAGCAGTTTGTATGGGGTTAATGAGCAGTTCTTC

d_call: TRBD2
v_call: TRBV6-6
clone_size: few
j_call: TRBJ2-5
cdr3_aa: CASSYWGGVQETQYF
cdr3_nt: TGTGCCAGCAGTTACTGGGGGGGGGTCCAAGAGACCCAGTACTTC

d_call: .
v_call: TRBV14
clone_size: many
j_call: TRBJ2-1
cdr3_aa: CASSQESSLGLFYNEQFF
cdr3_nt: TGTGCCAGCAGCCAAGAGTCCTCGCTGGGACTTTTCTACAATGAGCAGTTCTTC

d_call: TRBD1
v_call: TRBV29-1
clone_size: many
j_call: TRBJ2-1
cdr3_aa: CSVPPGQGVTEQFF
cdr3_nt: TGCAGCGTCCCACCGGGACAGGGGGTTACTGAGCAGTTCTTC

d_call: TRBD2
v_call: TRBV30
clone_size: few
j_call: TRBJ2-5
cdr3_aa: CAWEGSGTQETQYF
cdr3_nt: TGTGCCTGGGAGGGTAGCGGGACCCAAGAGACCCAGTACTTC

d_call: .
v_call: TRBV12-3/TRBV12-4
clone_size: many
j_call: TRBJ2-7
cdr3_aa: CASSFMEGNYEQYF
cdr3_nt: TGTGCCAGCAGTTTTATGGAAGGGAACTACGAGCAGTACTTC

d_call: .
v_call: TRBV6-1
clone_size: many
j_call: TRBJ2-7
cdr3_aa: CASSSPRAAAYEQYF
cdr3_nt: TGTGCCAGCAGCTCCCCTCGAGCGGCAGCCTACGAGCAGTACTTC

d_call: .
v_call: TRBV27
clone_size: .
j_call: TRBJ1-2
cdr3_aa: CASSIRDGYGYTF
cdr3_nt: TGTGCCAGCAGTATCCGGGACGGATATGGCTACACCTTC

d_call: TRBD1
v_call: TRBV3-1
clone_size: .
j_call: TRBJ2-2
cdr3_aa: CASSPDLDRGLDTGELFF
cdr3_nt: TGTGCCAGCAGCCCAGATTTGGACAGGGGGCTTGACACCGGGGAGCTGTTTTTT

d_call: .
v_call: TRBV2
clone_size: many
j_call: TRBJ2-5
cdr3_aa: CASKAQKETQYF
cdr3_nt: TGTGCCAGCAAAGCGCAGAAAGAGACCCAGTACTTC

d_call: .
v_call: TRBV20-1
clone_size: few
j_call: TRBJ2-7
cdr3_aa: CSATRFHYEQYF
cdr3_nt: TGCAGTGCTACCCGATTCCACTACGAGCAGTACTTC

d_call: TRBD1
v_call: TRBV5-1
clone_size: few
j_call: TRBJ1-6
cdr3_aa: CASSRTGESSYNSPLHF
cdr3_nt: TGCGCCAGCAGTAGGACAGGGGAGAGCTCCTATAATTCACCCCTCCACTTT

d_call: .
v_call: TRBV12-3/TRBV12-4
clone_size: many
j_call: TRBJ2-5
cdr3_aa: CASSTDGPYQETQYF
cdr3_nt: TGTGCCAGCAGTACGGATGGTCCGTACCAAGAGACCCAGTACTTC

d_call: .
v_call: TRBV28
clone_size: many
j_call: TRBJ1-1
cdr3_aa: CASSQEMDTEAFF
cdr3_nt: TGTGCCAGCAGTCAGGAGATGGACACTGAAGCTTTCTTT